The 2 T cell receptor beta chains below come from one sample, sequenced in a study of blood T cell repertoires in COVID-19. Sequenced by immunoSEQ multiplex PCR; TCRdb stores in-frame clones only, minus some. The table shows some 38,000 clones, with around 84% occurring only once. Material for sequencing was peripheral blood. Receptor source: a man between 60 and 70 years old with COVID-19, enrolled during active disease.

The chain carries TRBV19 and TRBJ2-2; D is perhaps TRBD1 (5 bases). Germline V lookup: CDR1 LNHDA, CDR2 SQIVND (reference sequence). The CDR3 totals 14 residues. V was pared by 8 bases and J by 2 bases, with 12 bases between. Written as DNA, the CDR3 is TGTGCCAGTGAGGTAGGGGCAAACACCGGGGAGCTGTTTTTT. Its protein is CASEVGANTGELFF.

The chain recombines TRBV6-5 with TRBJ2-3; 8 nucleotides match TRBD2. Germline V gene lookup returns CDR1 MNHEY and CDR2 SVGAGI. Germline trimming cut 6 bases from V and 6 bases from J; bases unmatched to any gene: 11. This CDR3 spans 15 amino acids. CDR3 residues: CASRNSGSPGDTQYF. The DNA of the CDR3 is TGTGCCAGCAGGAACAGCGGGAGCCCCGGGGATACGCAGTATTTT.